This T cell receptor beta chain comes out of a study of tumor-infiltrating lymphocytes in oesophageal squamous cell carcinoma. Using its own MiXCR run on the PCR reads, TCRdb lists one record per CDR3 protein. This table holds about 20,000 distinct CDR3 sequences, 42% found once. This clonotype turned up a few times. The V end lost 5 bases, the J end lost 3 bases, and 7 bases lay between the germline ends. The CDR3 is 12 residues long. CDR1 and CDR2 from the germline V gene are LGHNT and FRNRAP. The V call is TRBV12-5, the J call TRBJ1-1; no clear D. What was sequenced was normal esophageal tissue next to the tumor. The receptor was derived from a female donor with esophageal squamous cell carcinoma. The chain's CDR3 is CASGPSYTEAFF. For the CDR3, the DNA is TGTGCTAGTGGTCCCTCGTACACTGAAGCTTTCTTT.